This T cell receptor (beta chain) was observed in a study of cytomegalovirus exposure and HLA in healthy donors. Method: immunoSEQ multiplex PCR; TCRdb's copy keeps in-frame clones and lacks some. The sample lists around 150,000 clones, about 85% occurring once. This clonotype was sampled from a man younger than 40 in good health and CMV-seropositive. Specimen: PBMCs.

The CDR3 here is CASSPLYNSPLHF. The CDR3 region has the DNA TGTGCCAGCAGTCCACTATATAATTCACCCCTCCACTTT. The chain links TRBV6-5 to TRBJ1-6; D remains ambiguous. The CDR3 runs to 13 residues. V was pared by 5 bases and J by 4 bases, with 6 bases between. From germline, CDR1 is MNHEY and CDR2 SVGAGI.